The 27 T cell receptor beta chains in this list originate from one sample, sequenced in a study of T cell responses to AZD1222 COVID-19 vaccine. Here immunoSEQ multiplex PCR was the method, and the copy in TCRdb shows in-frame clones only, minus some. The table includes around 140,000 clones, 92% detected once. Sequenced here: peripheral blood, sampled 28 days after the second AZD1222 dose. Receptors were obtained from an adult who received the AZD1222 COVID-19 vaccine.

The V and J genes are TRBV20-1 and TRBJ2-7; no definite D call. V gave up 3 bases and J gave up 4 bases, with 4 bases separating them. Germline CDR1 reads DFQATT; CDR2 reads SNEGSKA (reference sequence). This CDR3 spans 10 amino acids. This chain's CDR3 is CSASGYEQYF. The DNA of the CDR3 is TGCAGTGCTAGCGGATACGAGCAGTACTTC.

With regard to this clone: The same CDR3 is also encoded by other DNA sequences in this sample. This sequence joins TRBV3-1 (or the pseudogene TRBV3-2) and TRBJ1-5; D is undetermined. Trimming stripped 1 base from V and 3 bases from J, with 7 bases between. Germline CDR1 is LGHDT and CDR2 is YNNKEL (reference sequence). The CDR3 is 14 residues long. CDR3 DNA sequence: TGTGCCAGCAGCCAAGCGGCAGTCAATCAGCCCCAGCATTTT. Its translation: CASSQAAVNQPQHF.

The V call is TRBV5-1, the J call TRBJ2-1; TRBD2 matches at 11 bases. CDR1 and CDR2 from the germline V gene are SGHRS and YFSETQ. V lost 2 bases, J lost 8 bases, and 6 bases stayed unmatched. The CDR3 runs 15 residues. CDR3 region: CASSLLAGAFDEQFF. The DNA of the CDR3 is TGCGCCAGCAGCTTACTAGCGGGAGCTTTTGATGAGCAGTTCTTC.

This chain links TRBV12-3 or TRBV12-4 with TRBJ2-4, with D maybe TRBD2 (6 bases). CDR3 size: 11 residues. Trimming took 4 bases from V and 11 from J, leaving 9 bases between them. Written as DNA, the CDR3 is TGTGCCAGCAGTTCTGGACTATTTCAGTACTTC. This gives the protein CASSSGLFQYF.

The chain combines TRBV7-2 with TRBJ2-7, with TRBD2 matching over 7 bases. Trimming removed 2 bases from V and 1 base from J; junction bases left unmatched: 5. Germline assignment: CDR1 SGHTA and CDR2 FQGNSA. The CDR3 totals 15 residues. Here the CDR3 reads CASSLIQRGSYEQYF. CDR3 bases: TGTGCCAGCAGCTTAATCCAGCGGGGTTCCTACGAGCAGTACTTC.

CDR3 DNA sequence: TGTGCCAGCAGCTCAAGAGGGACAGCGCCTGAAGCTTTCTTT. Its translation is CASSSRGTAPEAFF. The V gene is TRBV7-2, the J gene TRBJ1-1, with 7 bases aligning to TRBD1. CDR1 is SGHTA, CDR2 FQGNSA, per germline. Losses at the gene ends were 4 bases for V and 6 bases for J; bases not matched to a gene: 8. The CDR3 is made up of 14 amino acids.

The genes are TRBV28 and TRBJ1-5, with D uncertain. The CDR3 runs to 14 residues. V was clipped by 10 bases and J by 0 bases, with 13 bases between them. The germline CDR1 and CDR2 sequences are MDHEN and SYDVKM. The CDR3 DNA follows: TGTGCCACCCTTGTGGGGTATAGCAATCAGCCCCAGCATTTT. It codes for CATLVGYSNQPQHF. The whole variable domain, filled in from reference TRBV28 and TRBJ1-5, reads DVKVTQSSRYLVKRTGEKVFLECVQDMDHENMFWYRQDPGLGLRLIYFSYDVKMKEKGDIPEGYSVSREKKERFSLILESASTNQTSMYLCATLVGYSNQPQHFGDGTRLSIL.

The chain has TRBV4-1 and TRBJ2-2; TRBD2 agrees at 12 bases. The ends lost 2 bases at V and 1 base at J; junction bases unmatched: 2. The CDR3 consists of 17 residues. Per the germline V gene, CDR1 is MGHRA and CDR2 is YSYEKL. The CDR3 nucleotides read TGCGCCAGCAGCCAACAGGGACTAGCGGGGAACACCGGGGAGCTGTTTTTT. Translation gives CASSQQGLAGNTGELFF.

This clone was seen just once. This chain joins TRBV7-2 and TRBJ1-5; 9 bases align to TRBD1. Germline V gene sequence: CDR1 SGHTA, CDR2 FQGNSA. This CDR3 is 15 amino acids long. The V gene end was trimmed by 4 bases and the J gene end by 4 bases; junction bases not matched to a gene: 5. This chain's CDR3 is CASSSFGTGNQPQHF. The CDR3 DNA follows: TGTGCCAGCAGCTCCTTTGGGACAGGGAATCAGCCCCAGCATTTT.

The chain joins TRBV18 to TRBJ1-1, with TRBD1 as a possible D gene (6 bases). CDR3 length: 15 residues. The germline CDR1 and CDR2 sequences are KGHSH and LQKENI. The germline V and J ends were trimmed by 0 bases and 3 bases, with 11 bases remaining between them. The CDR3 sequence: CASSPPGYRDTEAFF. CDR3 nucleotides: TGTGCCAGCTCACCACCGGGATACAGGGACACTGAAGCTTTCTTT.

V is TRBV21-1 and J is TRBJ2-3. TRBV21-1 is assigned pseudogene status. The CDR3 is made up of 17 amino acids. CDR3 amino acids: CASSDLEGVSGTDTQYF. The CDR3 nucleotides read TGTGCCAGCAGCGACCTAGAAGGGGTTAGCGGCACAGATACGCAGTATTTT.

The rearrangement joins TRBV6-5 to TRBJ1-2, with D perhaps TRBD1 (5 bases). Germline V gene lookup returns CDR1 MNHEY and CDR2 SVGAGI. Trimming cost V 4 bases and J 3 bases, with 12 bases left between them. The CDR3 sequence is 14 residues long. The CDR3 here is CASSSLGGDYGYTF. The CDR3 DNA sequence: TGTGCCAGCAGTTCCCTGGGGGGGGACTATGGCTACACCTTC.

The chain is built from TRBV5-6 and TRBJ1-3; D call uncertain. Trimming stripped 4 bases from V and 0 bases from J, with 17 bases between. CDR1 and CDR2 (germline): SGHDT, YYEEEE. This CDR3 is 17 amino acids long. The DNA for the CDR3 is TGTGCCAGCAGCGGCCTTTGGCAGGAGGCCTCTGGAAACACCATATATTTT. This translates into CASSGLWQEASGNTIYF.

This chain joins TRBV20-1 and TRBJ2-1; TRBD2 might be the D (6 bases). The ends were cut back, 3 bases at V and 8 bases at J, with 23 bases in the middle. In germline, CDR1 is DFQATT, CDR2 SNEGSKA (reference sequence). This CDR3 comprises 16 residues. The CDR3: CSASPLGGFRDDEQFF. CDR3 DNA: TGCAGTGCTAGTCCCTTGGGGGGATTTAGGGACGATGAGCAGTTCTTC.

This sequence joins TRBV5-4 and TRBJ2-6, with D maybe TRBD1 (6 bases). Germline V gives CDR1 SGHNT, CDR2 YYREEE (reference sequence). Trimming took 4 bases from V and 2 from J, leaving 10 bases between them. The CDR3 covers 15 residues. CDR3 amino acids: CASSRTGTGANVLTF. DNA for the CDR3: TGTGCCAGCAGCAGAACAGGGACTGGGGCCAACGTCCTGACTTTC.

Here the CDR3 DNA reads TGTGCCAGACCACCTACAGGGGATAATGAAAAACTGTTTTTT. Protein product: CARPPTGDNEKLFF. J is TRBJ1-4 and V is TRBV19; 7 positions match TRBD1. This CDR3 spans 14 amino acids. Germline CDR1 is LNHDA and CDR2 is SQIVND (reference sequence). Losses at the gene ends were 9 bases for V and 4 bases for J; bases not matched to a gene: 8.

This chain connects TRBV13 to TRBJ2-3; 11 nucleotides match TRBD2. The CDR3 has 17 residues. Germline trimming cut 5 bases from V and 5 bases from J; bases unmatched to any gene: 12. Germline CDR1 PRHDT, CDR2 FYEKMQ (reference sequence). CDR3 loop: CASSLTTSGRGGDTQYF. In DNA, the CDR3 is TGTGCCAGCAGCCTAACCACTAGCGGGAGAGGTGGAGATACGCAGTATTTT.

The chain has TRBV24-1 and TRBJ2-2; 7 bases are a match to TRBD2. Germline V CDR1 and CDR2: KGHDR, SFDVKD. V trimming: 4 bases; J trimming: 7 bases; junction bases outside the gene matches: 11. The CDR3 length is 16 residues. CDR3 in amino acids: CATSDPLGEGLGELFF. In DNA form, the CDR3 reads TGTGCCACCAGTGACCCCTTGGGGGAGGGCCTCGGGGAGCTGTTTTTT.

This rearrangement joins TRBV19 to TRBJ1-3; tentative D call: TRBD1 (5 bases). V dropped 8 bases and J dropped 4 bases, with 18 bases sitting between them. CDR1 is LNHDA, CDR2 SQIVND, per germline (reference sequence). This CDR3 is built from 15 residues. The CDR3 DNA sequence: TGTGCCAGTCGGGCAGGGAGGCCCGAAGGAAACACCATATATTTT. Its protein is CASRAGRPEGNTIYF.

This clone was seen ten or more times. J is TRBJ2-3 and V is TRBV6-4; D tentatively reads TRBD1 or TRBD2 (5 bases each). Germline V gene lookup returns CDR1 MRHNA and CDR2 SNTAGT. The CDR3 is made up of 15 amino acids. V lost 3 bases and J lost 2, with 12 bases in between. For the CDR3, the DNA is TGTGCCAGCAGTGATGGGGGATTCTCCACAGATACGCAGTATTTT. It encodes CASSDGGFSTDTQYF.

This clone was seen only once. The genes are TRBV6-5 and TRBJ2-1, with TRBD2 matching 10 bases. In germline, CDR1 is MNHEY, CDR2 SVGAGI. The CDR3 loop spans 16 amino acids. Losses at the gene ends were 0 bases for V and 13 bases for J; bases not matched to a gene: 12. Here the CDR3 DNA reads TGTGCCAGCAGTTACTCGAGCTGGGCTAGCGGGAGCCACCAGTTCTTC. This translates into CASSYSSWASGSHQFF.

The genes are TRBV2 and TRBJ1-2; D ambiguous. V lost 0 bases and J 2 bases, leaving 10 bases between the germline ends. The germline V gene has CDR1 SNHLY and CDR2 FYNNEI. The CDR3 has 15 amino acids. The CDR3 region is CASSEALGRNYGYTF. CDR3 coding DNA: TGTGCCAGCAGTGAAGCGCTAGGCAGAAACTATGGCTACACCTTC.

A single count supports this clone. The chain employs TRBV20-1 and TRBJ2-1, with D perhaps TRBD1 or TRBD2 (5 bases each). With 6 bases removed from V and 10 bases from J, the gap between germline ends came to 10 bases. This CDR3 has 10 amino acids. Germline V gene data show CDR1 as DFQATT and CDR2 as SNEGSKA (reference sequence). Here the CDR3 DNA reads TGCAGTGCGGCGAGGGACGAGCAGTTCTTC. It yields the protein CSAARDEQFF.

The J gene is TRBJ2-1, the V gene TRBV12-3 or TRBV12-4; 10 bases align to TRBD2. V dropped 6 bases and J dropped 7; count of bases not matched to a gene: 3. The length of the CDR3 is 13 residues. This CDR3 reads CASRSGRGNEQFF. For the CDR3, the DNA is TGTGCCAGCAGGAGCGGGAGGGGGAATGAGCAGTTCTTC.

V gene TRBV27 combines with J gene TRBJ1-1; D is perhaps TRBD1 (6 bases). The V and J ends lost 4 bases and 1 base respectively, with 10 bases between them. The CDR3 runs to 14 residues. Per the germline V gene, CDR1 is MNHEY and CDR2 is SMNVEV (reference sequence). In DNA, the CDR3 is TGTGCCAGCAGTTACAGGGTTAGGAACACTGAAGCTTTCTTT. Encoded protein: CASSYRVRNTEAFF.

The chain links TRBV5-1 to TRBJ2-7; the match to TRBD1 covers 10 bases. Trimming took 3 bases from V and 5 from J; bases not matched to a gene: 5. Per germline, CDR1 SGHRS and CDR2 YFSETQ. The CDR3 is made up of 14 amino acids. The CDR3: CASSSRDRGHEQYF. For the CDR3, the DNA is TGCGCCAGCAGCTCCCGGGACAGGGGCCACGAGCAGTACTTC.

This CDR3 is CASSEAAGYTF. In DNA, the CDR3 is TGTGCCAGCAGTGAAGCGGCAGGCTACACCTTC. The J gene is TRBJ1-2, the V gene TRBV6-1; D is undetermined. CDR1 and CDR2 from the germline V gene are MNHNS and SASEGT. This CDR3 has 11 residues. V gave up 0 bases and J gave up 8 bases, with 4 bases separating them.